This T cell receptor (beta chain) was obtained from a study of T cells after yellow fever vaccination. The overall study: Low-cell-number fractions underwent preparation using SMART-Seq v4 Ultra Low Input.

Each CDR3 protein is one row after TCRdb ran MiXCR on the 5' RACE reads. The sample holds about 320,000 distinct CDR3 sequences, about 12% seen once. Trimming removed 4 bases at V and 6 bases at J, with 22 bases between. This CDR3 spans 17 amino acids. CDR1 SGHRS and CDR2 YFSETQ come from the germline V gene. The sequencing here drew on CD4+ T cells sorted from PBMCs, taken 15 days after the yellow fever booster vaccination. The receptor comes from a man aged 18 to 35 who received the YFV17D yellow fever vaccine. V gene TRBV5-1 combines with J gene TRBJ2-2, with no clear D. The CDR3 is CASSLRTDFPRAGELFF. CDR3 nucleotide sequence: TGCGCCAGCAGCCTCAGAACAGACTTTCCAAGGGCCGGGGAGCTGTTTTTT.